The 12 T cell receptor beta chains listed next were all sequenced from one sample in a study of blood T cell repertoires in COVID-19. Only in-frame clones appear in the TCRdb table, and some are missing; sequencing was by immunoSEQ multiplex PCR. This table has 200,000 to 250,000 clones, 75% to 85% appearing once. Sequencing used peripheral blood. These receptors came from a man between 45 and 60 years old with COVID-19, enrolled during active disease.

The J gene is TRBJ1-2, the V gene TRBV10-2; 7 bases fit TRBD1. The trim removed 5 bases at V and 3 bases at J, leaving 6 bases unmatched. The CDR3 contains 14 residues. Germline CDR1 WSHSY, CDR2 SAAADI. The CDR3 DNA reads as TGCGCCAGCAGTTCGACAGGGCCTTACTATGGCTACACCTTC. This translates into CASSSTGPYYGYTF.

The rearrangement joins TRBV9 to TRBJ2-1; TRBD2 matches 8 bases. Trimming removed 3 bases from V and 5 bases from J; junction bases left unmatched: 4. The length of the CDR3 is 14 residues. Per the germline V gene, CDR1 is SGDLS and CDR2 is YYNGEE. CDR3 DNA sequence: TGTGCCAGCAGCGCCGGGGGGGTTGACAATGAGCAGTTCTTC. Translating it yields CASSAGGVDNEQFF.

V and J are TRBV5-1 and TRBJ2-1; possible D gene TRBD1, 5 bases. The germline gives CDR1 SGHRS, CDR2 YFSETQ. Deletions cut 2 bases from V and 5 bases from J, with 11 bases between. The CDR3 totals 14 residues. The CDR3 DNA sequence: TGCGCCAGCAGCTTACGAAAGGGGAACAATGAGCAGTTCTTC. Its protein product is CASSLRKGNNEQFF.

This clone was observed a single time. This chain uses TRBV15 with TRBJ2-2; a possible D gene is TRBD1 (6 bases). Trimming left V 8 bases short and J 1 base short, with 11 bases between. Germline V CDR1 and CDR2: LNHNV, YYDKDF (reference sequence). The CDR3 is 14 amino acids. The CDR3 nucleotides read TGTGCCACCCGGCCAGGGGAGAACACCGGGGAGCTGTTTTTT. This sequence encodes CATRPGENTGELFF.

V usage is TRBV6-2 or TRBV6-3 and J usage is TRBJ2-6; D gene unclear. Germline V CDR1 and CDR2: MNHEY, SVGEGT. This CDR3 comprises 16 residues. With 2 bases removed from V and 0 bases from J, the gap between germline ends came to 8 bases. CDR3 loop: CASSYRQSSGANVLTF. CDR3 coding DNA: TGTGCCAGCAGTTACCGACAAAGCTCTGGGGCCAACGTCCTGACTTTC.

The chain joins TRBV6-1 to TRBJ1-4, with D hard to call. Deletions cut 2 bases from V and 6 bases from J, with 13 bases between. This CDR3 comprises 15 residues. Germline values: CDR1 MNHNS, CDR2 SASEGT. CDR3 coding DNA: TGTGCCAGCAGTGAACGGGTCCCATCCTATGAAAAACTGTTTTTT. Residues: CASSERVPSYEKLFF.

The chain combines TRBV9 with TRBJ2-3; D call uncertain. Germline V CDR1 and CDR2: SGDLS, YYNGEE. The CDR3 is 15 amino acids. Trimming took 1 base from V and 4 from J, leaving 13 bases between them. The CDR3 DNA reads as TGTGCCAGCAGCGTATGGCAGGATCGTGCAGATACGCAGTATTTT. Translated, it gives CASSVWQDRADTQYF.

The gene calls are TRBV3-1 (or the pseudogene TRBV3-2) and TRBJ1-4; 8 positions agree with TRBD1. CDR1 is LGHDT, CDR2 YNNKEL, per germline (reference sequence). The length of the CDR3 is 16 residues. Trimming took 5 bases from V and 3 from J; bases not matched to a gene: 8. CDR3 DNA: TGTGCCAGCAGCTCCCACCAGGGGGCGGCTAATGAAAAACTGTTTTTT. As protein: CASSSHQGAANEKLFF.

This clone was counted once. V is TRBV4-1 and J is TRBJ1-5; D is possibly TRBD1 (5 bases). This CDR3 has 15 amino acids. The V end lost 2 bases, the J end lost 0 bases, and 8 bases lay between the germline ends. Germline CDR1 is MGHRA and CDR2 is YSYEKL. The CDR3 coding sequence is TGCGCCAGCAGCCAACCGACAGCTAGCAATCAGCCCCAGCATTTT. Protein sequence: CASSQPTASNQPQHF.

The chain uses TRBV24-1 and TRBJ2-5; the match to TRBD2 covers 11 bases. J was trimmed by 5 bases and V by 4 bases; bases with no gene match: 8. This CDR3 has 16 amino acids. Per germline, CDR1 KGHDR and CDR2 SFDVKD. The CDR3 sequence is CATSDPVAGGPETQYF. CDR3 nucleotide sequence: TGTGCCACCAGTGACCCTGTAGCGGGGGGGCCGGAGACCCAGTACTTC.

This chain joins TRBV19 and TRBJ2-3; 7 bases align to TRBD1. CDR1 and CDR2 from the germline V gene are LNHDA and SQIVND (reference sequence). CDR3 length equals 13 residues. The junction had 4 bases not matched to a gene; V was cut back by 6 bases and J by 4 bases. CDR3 protein: CASSRGKSDTQYF. Written as DNA, the CDR3 is TGTGCCAGTAGCAGGGGGAAGTCAGATACGCAGTATTTT.

This chain links TRBV6-6 with TRBJ2-5, with a possible D match to TRBD1 (5 bases). Trimming stripped 11 bases from V and 5 bases from J, with 18 bases between. The CDR3 length is 13 residues. Per germline, CDR1 MNHNY and CDR2 SVGAGI (reference sequence). This chain's CDR3 is CASRRQPGETQYF. In DNA, the CDR3 is TGTGCCTCACGGAGACAGCCAGGGGAGACCCAGTACTTC.